This T cell receptor (beta chain) was sequenced during a study of blood T cell repertoires in COVID-19. Study as a whole: The United States, Italy and Spain were the sources of the acute and convalescent COVID-19 samples. Nucleic acid was either cDNA or gDNA, and it came from T cells, B-cell-depleted T cells, or PBMCs.

Authors' methods: Quantification of nucleated cells was approximated via reference gene primer amplification. Clones were read by immunoSEQ multiplex PCR, and TCRdb kept only the in-frame ones, dropping some. The DNA gave D and trimming, while V, J and clone size come from that table. This table holds tens of thousands of clones, more than 90% found once. The V end was cut by 4 bases, the J end by 5 bases, with 17 bases between. From germline, CDR1 is MNHEY and CDR2 SMNVEV (reference sequence). The CDR3 has 15 amino acids. Sequences were obtained from peripheral blood. This TCR derives from a woman older than 75 with acute or convalescent COVID-19. The genes are TRBV27 and TRBJ1-2, with TRBD1 as a possible D gene (5 bases). CDR3 amino acids: CASSYTPGVGYGYTF. In DNA form, the CDR3 reads TGTGCCAGCAGTTACACCCCGGGGGTCGGGTATGGCTACACCTTC.